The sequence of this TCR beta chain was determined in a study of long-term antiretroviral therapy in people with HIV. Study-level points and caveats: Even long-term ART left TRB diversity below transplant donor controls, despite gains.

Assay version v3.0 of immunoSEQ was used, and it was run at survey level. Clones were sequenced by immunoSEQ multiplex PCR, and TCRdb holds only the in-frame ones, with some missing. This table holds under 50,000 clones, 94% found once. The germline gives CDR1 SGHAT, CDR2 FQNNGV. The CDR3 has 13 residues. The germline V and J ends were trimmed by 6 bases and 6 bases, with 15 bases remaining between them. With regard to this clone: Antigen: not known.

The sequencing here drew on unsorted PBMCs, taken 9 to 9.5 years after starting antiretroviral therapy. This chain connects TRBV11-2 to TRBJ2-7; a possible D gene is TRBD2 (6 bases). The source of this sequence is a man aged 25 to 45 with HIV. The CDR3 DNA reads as TGTGCCAGCAGAGGGTTAAGGGGAGGCGAGCAGTACTTC. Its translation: CASRGLRGGEQYF.